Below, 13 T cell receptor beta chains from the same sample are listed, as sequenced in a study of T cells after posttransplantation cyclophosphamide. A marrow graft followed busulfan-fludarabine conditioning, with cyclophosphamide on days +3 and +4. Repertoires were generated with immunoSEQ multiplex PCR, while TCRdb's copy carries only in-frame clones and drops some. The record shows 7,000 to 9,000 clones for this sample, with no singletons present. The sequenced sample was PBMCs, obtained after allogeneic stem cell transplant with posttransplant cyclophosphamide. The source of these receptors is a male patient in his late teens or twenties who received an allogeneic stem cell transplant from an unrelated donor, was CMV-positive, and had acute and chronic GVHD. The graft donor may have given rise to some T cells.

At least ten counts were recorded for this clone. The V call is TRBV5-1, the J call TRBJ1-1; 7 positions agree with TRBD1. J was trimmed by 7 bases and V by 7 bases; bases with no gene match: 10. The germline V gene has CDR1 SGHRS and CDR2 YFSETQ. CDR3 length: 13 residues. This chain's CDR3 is CASGTGDGFEAFF. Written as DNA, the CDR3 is TGCGCCAGCGGTACAGGGGATGGGTTTGAAGCTTTCTTT.

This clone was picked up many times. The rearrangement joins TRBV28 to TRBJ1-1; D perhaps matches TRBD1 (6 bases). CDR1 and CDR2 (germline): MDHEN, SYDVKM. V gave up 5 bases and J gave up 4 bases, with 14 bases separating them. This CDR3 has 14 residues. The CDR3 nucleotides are TGTGCCAGCAGTGGGGACACCTTGGGCACTGAAGCTTTCTTT. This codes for CASSGDTLGTEAFF.

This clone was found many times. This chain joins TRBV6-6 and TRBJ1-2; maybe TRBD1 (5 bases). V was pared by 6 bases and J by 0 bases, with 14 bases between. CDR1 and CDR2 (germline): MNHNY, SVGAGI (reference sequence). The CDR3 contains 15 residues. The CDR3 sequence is CASSLPDISNYGYTF. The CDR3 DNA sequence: TGTGCCAGCAGCCTCCCGGACATCTCTAACTATGGCTACACCTTC.

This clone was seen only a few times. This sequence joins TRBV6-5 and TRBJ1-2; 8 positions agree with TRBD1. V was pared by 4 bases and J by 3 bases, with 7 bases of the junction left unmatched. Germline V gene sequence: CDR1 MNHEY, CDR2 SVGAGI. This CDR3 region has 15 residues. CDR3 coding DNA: TGTGCCAGCAGTTTCCCTTCAGGGGGCGACTATGGCTACACCTTC. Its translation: CASSFPSGGDYGYTF.

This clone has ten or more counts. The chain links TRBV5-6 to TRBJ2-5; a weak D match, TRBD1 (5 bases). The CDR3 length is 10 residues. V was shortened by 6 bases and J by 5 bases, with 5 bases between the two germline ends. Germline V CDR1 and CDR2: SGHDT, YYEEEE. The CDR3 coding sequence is TGTGCCAGCAAGGGGGAGACCCAGTACTTC. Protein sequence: CASKGETQYF.

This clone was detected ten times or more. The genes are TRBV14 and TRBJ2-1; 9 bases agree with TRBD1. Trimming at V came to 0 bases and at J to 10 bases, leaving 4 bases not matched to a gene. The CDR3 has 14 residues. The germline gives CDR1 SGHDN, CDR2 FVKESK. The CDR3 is CASSQEVTGGEQFF. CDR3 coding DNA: TGTGCCAGCAGCCAAGAGGTAACAGGGGGCGAGCAGTTCTTC. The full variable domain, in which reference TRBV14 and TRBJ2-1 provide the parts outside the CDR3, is EAGVTQFPSHSVIEKGQTVTLRCDPISGHDNLYWYRRVMGKEIKFLLHFVKESKQDESGMPNNRFLAERTGGTYSTLKVQPAELEDSGVYFCASSQEVTGGEQFFGPGTRLTVL.

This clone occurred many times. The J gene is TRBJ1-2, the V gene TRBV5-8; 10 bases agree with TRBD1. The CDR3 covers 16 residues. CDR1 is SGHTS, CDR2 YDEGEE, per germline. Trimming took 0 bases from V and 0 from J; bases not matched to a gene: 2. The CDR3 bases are TGTGCCAGCAGCTTGGTCGGGACAGGGGCTAACTATGGCTACACCTTC. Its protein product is CASSLVGTGANYGYTF.

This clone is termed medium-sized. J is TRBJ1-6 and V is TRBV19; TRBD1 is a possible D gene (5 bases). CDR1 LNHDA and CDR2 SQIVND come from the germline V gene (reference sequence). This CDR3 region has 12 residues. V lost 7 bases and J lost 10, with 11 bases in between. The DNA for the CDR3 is TGTGCCAGTACCATCGGGGGGTCACCCCTCCACTTT. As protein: CASTIGGSPLHF.

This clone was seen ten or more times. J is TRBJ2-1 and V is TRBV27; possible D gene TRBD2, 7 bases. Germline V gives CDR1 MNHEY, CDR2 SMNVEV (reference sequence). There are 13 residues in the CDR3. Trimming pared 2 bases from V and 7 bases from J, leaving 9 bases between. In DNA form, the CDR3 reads TGTGCCAGCAGTTTAGGGGGGGCGAATGAGCAGTTCTTC. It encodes CASSLGGANEQFF.

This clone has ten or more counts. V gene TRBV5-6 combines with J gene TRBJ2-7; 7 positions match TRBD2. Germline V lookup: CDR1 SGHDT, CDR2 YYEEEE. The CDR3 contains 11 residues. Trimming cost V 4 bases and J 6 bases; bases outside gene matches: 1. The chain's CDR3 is CASSIAGEQYF. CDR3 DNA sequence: TGTGCCAGCAGCATAGCGGGCGAGCAGTACTTC. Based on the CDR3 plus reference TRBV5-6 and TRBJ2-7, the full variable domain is DAGVTQSPTHLIKTRGQQVTLRCSPKSGHDTVSWYQQALGQGPQFIFQYYEEEERQRGNFPDRFSGHQFPNYSSELNVNALLLGDSALYLCASSIAGEQYFGPGTRLTVT.

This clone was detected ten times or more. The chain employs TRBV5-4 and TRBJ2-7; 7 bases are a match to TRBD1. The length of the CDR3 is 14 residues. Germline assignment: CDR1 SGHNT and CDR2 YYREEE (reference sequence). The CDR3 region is CASSPGQPTYEQYV. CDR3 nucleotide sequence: TGTGCCAGCAGCCCGGGACAGCCCACCTACGAGCAGTACGTT.

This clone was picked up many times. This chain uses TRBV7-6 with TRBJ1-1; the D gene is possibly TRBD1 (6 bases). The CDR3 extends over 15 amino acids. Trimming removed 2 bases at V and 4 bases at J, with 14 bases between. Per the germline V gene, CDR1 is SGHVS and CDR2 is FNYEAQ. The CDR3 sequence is CASSLPGARGTEAFF. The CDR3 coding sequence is TGTGCCAGCAGCTTACCAGGGGCCCGGGGCACTGAAGCTTTCTTT. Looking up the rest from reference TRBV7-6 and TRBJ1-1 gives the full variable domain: GAGVSQSPRYKVTKRGQDVALRCDPISGHVSLYWYRQALGQGPEFLTYFNYEAQQDKSGLPNDRFSAERPEGSISTLTIQRTEQRDSAMYRCASSLPGARGTEAFFGQGTRLTVV.

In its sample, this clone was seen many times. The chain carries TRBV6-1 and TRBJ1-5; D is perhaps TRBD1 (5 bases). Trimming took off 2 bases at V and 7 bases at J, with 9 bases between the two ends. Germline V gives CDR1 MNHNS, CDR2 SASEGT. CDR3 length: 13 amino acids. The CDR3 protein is CASSEQGRQPQHF. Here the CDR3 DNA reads TGTGCCAGCAGTGAACAGGGCCGGCAGCCCCAGCATTTT.